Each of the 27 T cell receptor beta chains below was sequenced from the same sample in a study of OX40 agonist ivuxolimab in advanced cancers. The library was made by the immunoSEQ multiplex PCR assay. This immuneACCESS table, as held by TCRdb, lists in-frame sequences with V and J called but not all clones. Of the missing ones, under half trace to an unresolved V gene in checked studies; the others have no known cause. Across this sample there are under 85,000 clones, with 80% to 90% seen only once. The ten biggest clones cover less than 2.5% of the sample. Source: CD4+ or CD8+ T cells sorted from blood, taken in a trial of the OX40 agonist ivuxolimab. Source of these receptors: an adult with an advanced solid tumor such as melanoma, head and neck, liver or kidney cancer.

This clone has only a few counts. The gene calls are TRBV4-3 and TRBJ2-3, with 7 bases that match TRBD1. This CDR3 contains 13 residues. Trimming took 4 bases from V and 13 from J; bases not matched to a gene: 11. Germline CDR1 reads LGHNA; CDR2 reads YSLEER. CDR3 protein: CASSLHGEGGKYF. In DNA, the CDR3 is TGCGCCAGCAGCCTGCACGGAGAAGGGGGCAAGTATTTT.

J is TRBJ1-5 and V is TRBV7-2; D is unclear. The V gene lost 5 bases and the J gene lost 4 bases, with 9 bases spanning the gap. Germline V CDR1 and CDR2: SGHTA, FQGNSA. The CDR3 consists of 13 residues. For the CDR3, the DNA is TGTGCCAGCAGCCCGGGTACAAATCAGCCCCAGCATTTT. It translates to CASSPGTNQPQHF. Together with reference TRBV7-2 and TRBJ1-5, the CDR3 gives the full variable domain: GAGVSQSPSNKVTEKGKDVELRCDPISGHTALYWYRQSLGQGLEFLIYFQGNSAPDKSGLPSDRFSAERTGGSVSTLTIQRTQQEDSAVYLCASSPGTNQPQHFGDGTRLSIL.

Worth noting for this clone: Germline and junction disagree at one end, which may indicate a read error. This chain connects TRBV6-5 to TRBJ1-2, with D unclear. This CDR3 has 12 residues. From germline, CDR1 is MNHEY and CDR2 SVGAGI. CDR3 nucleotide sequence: TGTGCCATCAGTACCGACGTGAGTGGCTACACCTTC. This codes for CAISTDVSGYTF.

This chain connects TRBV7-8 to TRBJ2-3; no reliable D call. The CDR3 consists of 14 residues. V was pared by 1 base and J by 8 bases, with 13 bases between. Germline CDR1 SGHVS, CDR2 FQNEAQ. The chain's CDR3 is CASSLGTKASTQYF. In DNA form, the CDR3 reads TGTGCCAGCAGCTTAGGGACCAAAGCGAGTACGCAGTATTTT.

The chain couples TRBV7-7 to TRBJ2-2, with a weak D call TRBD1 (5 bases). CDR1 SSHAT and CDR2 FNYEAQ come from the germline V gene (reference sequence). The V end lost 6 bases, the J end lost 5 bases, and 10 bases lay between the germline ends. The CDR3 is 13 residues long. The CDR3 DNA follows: TGTGCCAGCAGAGGGGCGCGGACCGGGGAGCTGTTTTTT. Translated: CASRGARTGELFF.

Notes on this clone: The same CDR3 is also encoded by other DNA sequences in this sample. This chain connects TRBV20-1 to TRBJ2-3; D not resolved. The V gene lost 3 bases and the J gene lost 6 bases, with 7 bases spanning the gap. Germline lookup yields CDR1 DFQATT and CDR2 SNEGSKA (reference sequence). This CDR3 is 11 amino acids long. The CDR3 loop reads CSASGRDTQYF. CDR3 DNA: TGCAGTGCTAGTGGACGGGATACGCAGTATTTT.

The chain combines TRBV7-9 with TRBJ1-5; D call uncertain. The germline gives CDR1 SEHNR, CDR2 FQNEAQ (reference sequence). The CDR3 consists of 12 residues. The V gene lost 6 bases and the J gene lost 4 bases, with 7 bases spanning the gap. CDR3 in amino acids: CASSTMNQPQHF. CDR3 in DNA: TGTGCCAGCAGTACCATGAATCAGCCCCAGCATTTT.

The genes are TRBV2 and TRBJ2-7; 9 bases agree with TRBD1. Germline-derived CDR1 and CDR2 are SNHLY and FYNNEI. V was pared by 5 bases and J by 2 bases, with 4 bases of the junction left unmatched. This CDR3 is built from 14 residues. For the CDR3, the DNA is TGTGCCAGCAGTCTGGGACAGGGACCCTACGAGCAGTACTTC. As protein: CASSLGQGPYEQYF.

This chain's CDR3 is CSVEGPVSTDTQYF. In DNA form, the CDR3 reads TGCAGCGTTGAAGGTCCGGTTAGCACAGATACGCAGTATTTT. The J gene is TRBJ2-3, the V gene TRBV29-1; unclear D gene. In germline, CDR1 is SQVTM, CDR2 ANQGSEA. The CDR3 extends over 14 amino acids. The V gene lost 1 base and the J gene lost 0 bases, with 8 bases spanning the gap.

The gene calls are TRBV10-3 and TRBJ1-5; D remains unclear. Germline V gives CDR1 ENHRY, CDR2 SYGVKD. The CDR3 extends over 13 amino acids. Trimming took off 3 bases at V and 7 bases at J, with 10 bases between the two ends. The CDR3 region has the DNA TGTGCCATCAGTGATGCGACTGAACAGCCCCAGCATTTT. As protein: CAISDATEQPQHF.

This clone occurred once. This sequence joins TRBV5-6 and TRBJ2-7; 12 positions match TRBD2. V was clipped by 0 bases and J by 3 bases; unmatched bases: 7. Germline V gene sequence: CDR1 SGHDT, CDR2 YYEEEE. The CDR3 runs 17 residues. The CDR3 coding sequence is TGTGCCAGCAGCTTGGGAGGGACTAGCGGGCTTTTCTACGAGCAGTACTTC. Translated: CASSLGGTSGLFYEQYF.

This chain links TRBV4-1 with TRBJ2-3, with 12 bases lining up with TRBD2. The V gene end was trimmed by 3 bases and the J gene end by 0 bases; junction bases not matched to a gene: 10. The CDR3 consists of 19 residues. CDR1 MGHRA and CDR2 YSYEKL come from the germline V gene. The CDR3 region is CASSQSSLAGGGSTDTQYF. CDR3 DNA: TGCGCCAGCAGCCAGAGCTCACTAGCGGGAGGTGGTAGCACAGATACGCAGTATTTT.

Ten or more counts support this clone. Here the CDR3 reads CASSYGDRLTGELFF. DNA of the CDR3: TGTGCCAGCAGTTACGGAGACAGGCTCACCGGGGAGCTGTTTTTT. The gene calls are TRBV6-5 and TRBJ2-2; TRBD1 might be the D (6 bases). CDR1 is MNHEY, CDR2 SVGAGI, per germline. V lost 2 bases to trimming and J lost 4 bases, with 11 bases between them. This CDR3 has 15 amino acids.

The CDR3 here is CASSVRRGDTQYF. DNA of the CDR3: TGTGCCAGCAGCGTACGCCGGGGAGATACGCAGTATTTT. The chain recombines TRBV9 with TRBJ2-3, with D perhaps matching TRBD2 (5 bases). Trimming shortened V by 1 base and J by 5 bases, and 8 bases separated the two germline ends. Germline assignment: CDR1 SGDLS and CDR2 YYNGEE. This CDR3 contains 13 residues. Filled out from reference TRBV9 and TRBJ2-3, the complete variable domain reads DSGVTQTPKHLITATGQRVTLRCSPRSGDLSVYWYQQSLDQGLQFLIQYYNGEERAKGNILERFSAQQFPDLHSELNLSSLELGDSALYFCASSVRRGDTQYFGPGTRLTVL.

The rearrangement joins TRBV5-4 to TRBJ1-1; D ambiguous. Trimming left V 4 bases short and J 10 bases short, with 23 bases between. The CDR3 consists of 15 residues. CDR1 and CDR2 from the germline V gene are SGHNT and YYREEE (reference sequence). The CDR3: CASSQVGLHLSGAFF. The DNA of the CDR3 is TGTGCCAGCAGCCAAGTAGGCCTCCACCTATCTGGAGCTTTCTTT.

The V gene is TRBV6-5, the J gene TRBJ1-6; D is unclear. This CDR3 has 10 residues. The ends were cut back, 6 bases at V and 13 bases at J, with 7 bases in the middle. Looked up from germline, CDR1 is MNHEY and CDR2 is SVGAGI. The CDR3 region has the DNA TGTGCCAGCAGGGAGGGTCCCCTCCACTTT. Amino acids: CASREGPLHF.

The CDR3 loop reads CASSPGGRETQYF. CDR3 in DNA: TGTGCCAGCTCACCTGGGGGCAGGGAGACCCAGTACTTC. J is TRBJ2-5 and V is TRBV18, with D perhaps matching TRBD1 (6 bases). The CDR3 consists of 13 residues. V lost 3 bases and J lost 5, with 10 bases in between. Germline V gives CDR1 KGHSH, CDR2 LQKENI.

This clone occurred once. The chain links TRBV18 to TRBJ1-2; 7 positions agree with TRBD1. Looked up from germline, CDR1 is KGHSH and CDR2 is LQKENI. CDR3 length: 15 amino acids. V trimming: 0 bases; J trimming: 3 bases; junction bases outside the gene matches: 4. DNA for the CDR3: TGTGCCAGCTCACCACCCGACAGGGATTACTATGGCTACACCTTC. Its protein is CASSPPDRDYYGYTF. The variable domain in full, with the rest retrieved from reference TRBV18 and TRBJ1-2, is NAGVMQNPRHLVRRRGQEARLRCSPMKGHSHVYWYRQLPEEGLKFMVYLQKENIIDESGMPKERFSAEFPKEGPSILRIQQVVRGDSAAYFCASSPPDRDYYGYTFGSGTRLTVV.

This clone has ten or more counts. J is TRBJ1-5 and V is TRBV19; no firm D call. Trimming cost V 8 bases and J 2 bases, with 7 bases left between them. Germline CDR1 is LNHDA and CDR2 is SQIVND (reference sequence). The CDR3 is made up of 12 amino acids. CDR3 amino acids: CASCQGNQPQHF. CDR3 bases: TGTGCCAGTTGCCAGGGCAATCAGCCCCAGCATTTT.

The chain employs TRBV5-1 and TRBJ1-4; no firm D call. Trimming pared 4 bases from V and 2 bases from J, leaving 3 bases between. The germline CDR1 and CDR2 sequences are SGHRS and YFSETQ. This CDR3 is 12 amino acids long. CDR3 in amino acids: CASSRTNEKLFF. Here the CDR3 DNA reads TGCGCCAGCAGCCGCACTAATGAAAAACTGTTTTTT.

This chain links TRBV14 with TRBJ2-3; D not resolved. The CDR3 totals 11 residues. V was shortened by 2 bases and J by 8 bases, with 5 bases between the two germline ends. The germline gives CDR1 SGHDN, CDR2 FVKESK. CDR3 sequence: CASSQKGTQYF. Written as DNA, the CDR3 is TGTGCCAGCAGCCAAAAGGGTACGCAGTATTTT.

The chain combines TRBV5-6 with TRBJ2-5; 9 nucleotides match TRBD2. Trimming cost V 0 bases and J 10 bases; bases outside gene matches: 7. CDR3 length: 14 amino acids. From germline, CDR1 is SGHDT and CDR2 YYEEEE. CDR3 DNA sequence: TGTGCCAGCAGCTTGGCGGGCGGGGGGGCCCACCAGTACTTC. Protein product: CASSLAGGGAHQYF.

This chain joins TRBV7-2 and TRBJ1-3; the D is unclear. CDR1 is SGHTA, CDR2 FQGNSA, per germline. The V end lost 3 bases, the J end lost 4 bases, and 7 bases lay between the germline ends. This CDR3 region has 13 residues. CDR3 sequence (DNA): TGTGCCAGCAGCTTCCCCCCCGGAAACACCATATATTTT. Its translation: CASSFPPGNTIYF.

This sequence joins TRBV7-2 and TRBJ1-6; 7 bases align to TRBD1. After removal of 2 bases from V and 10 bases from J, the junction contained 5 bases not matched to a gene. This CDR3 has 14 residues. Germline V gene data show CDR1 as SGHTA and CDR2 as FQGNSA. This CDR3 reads CASSLTQGRSPLHF. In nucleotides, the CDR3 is TGTGCCAGCAGCTTAACACAGGGGAGGTCACCCCTCCACTTT.

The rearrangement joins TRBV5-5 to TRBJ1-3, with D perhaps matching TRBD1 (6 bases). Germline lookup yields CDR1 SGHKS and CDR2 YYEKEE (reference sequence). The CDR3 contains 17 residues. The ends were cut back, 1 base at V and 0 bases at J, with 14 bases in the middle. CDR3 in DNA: TGTGCCAGCAGCTTGATCGGGACACCGAGCTCTGGAAACACCATATATTTT. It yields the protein CASSLIGTPSSGNTIYF.

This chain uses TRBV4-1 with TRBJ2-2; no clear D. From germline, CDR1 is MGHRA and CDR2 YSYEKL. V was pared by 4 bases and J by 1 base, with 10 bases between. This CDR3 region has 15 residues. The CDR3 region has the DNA TGCGCCAGCAGCCTCCAAAAGGGGAACACCGGGGAGCTGTTTTTT. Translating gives CASSLQKGNTGELFF.

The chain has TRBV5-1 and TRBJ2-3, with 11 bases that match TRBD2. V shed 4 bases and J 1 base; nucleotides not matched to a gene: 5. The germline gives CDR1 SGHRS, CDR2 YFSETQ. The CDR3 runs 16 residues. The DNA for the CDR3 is TGCGCCAGCAGCCTTCTAGCGGGGGGCGGCACAGATACGCAGTATTTT. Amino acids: CASSLLAGGGTDTQYF.